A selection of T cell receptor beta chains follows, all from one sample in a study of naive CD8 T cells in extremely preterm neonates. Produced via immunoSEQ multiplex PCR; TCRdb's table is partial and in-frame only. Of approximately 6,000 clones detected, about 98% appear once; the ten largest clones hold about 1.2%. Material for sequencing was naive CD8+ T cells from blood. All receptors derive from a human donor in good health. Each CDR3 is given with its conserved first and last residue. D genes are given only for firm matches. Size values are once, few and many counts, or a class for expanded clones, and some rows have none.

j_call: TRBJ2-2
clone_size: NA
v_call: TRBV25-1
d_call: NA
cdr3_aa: CASSEGTGTGELFF
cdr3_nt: TGTGCCAGCAGTGAAGGAACGGGCACCGGGGAGCTGTTTTTT

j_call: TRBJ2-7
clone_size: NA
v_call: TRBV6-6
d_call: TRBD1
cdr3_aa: CASTLQGEAYEQYF
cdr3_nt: TGTGCCAGCACCTTACAGGGGGAGGCCTACGAGCAGTACTTC

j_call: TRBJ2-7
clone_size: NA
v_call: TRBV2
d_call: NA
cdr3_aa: CASSEEAYYEQYF
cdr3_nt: TGTGCCAGCAGTGAGGAGGCATACTACGAGCAGTACTTC

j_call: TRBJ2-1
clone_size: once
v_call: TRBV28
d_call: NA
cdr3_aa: CASSFRVSSYNEQFF
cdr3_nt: TGTGCCAGCAGTTTTCGGGTGAGCTCCTACAATGAGCAGTTCTTC

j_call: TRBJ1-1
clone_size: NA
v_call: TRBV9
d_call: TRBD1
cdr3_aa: CASGGTGVEAFF
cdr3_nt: TGTGCCAGCGGGGGGACAGGCGTTGAAGCTTTCTTT

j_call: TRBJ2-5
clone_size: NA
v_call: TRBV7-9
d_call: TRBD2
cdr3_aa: CASRPGGDSGETQYF
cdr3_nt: TGTGCCAGCAGACCCGGGGGGGACTCAGGGGAGACCCAGTACTTC

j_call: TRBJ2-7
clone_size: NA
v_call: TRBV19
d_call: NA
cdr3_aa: CASSPGAYEQYF
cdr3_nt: TGTGCCAGTAGTCCCGGGGCCTACGAGCAGTACTTC

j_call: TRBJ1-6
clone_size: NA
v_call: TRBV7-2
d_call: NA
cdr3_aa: CASSFQSGGYYNSPLHF
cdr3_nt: TGTGCCAGCAGCTTTCAAAGCGGCGGTTACTATAATTCACCCCTCCACTTT

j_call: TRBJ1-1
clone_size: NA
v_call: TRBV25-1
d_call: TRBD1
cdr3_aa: CANQGAVTEAFF
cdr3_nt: TGTGCCAACCAGGGGGCCGTCACTGAAGCTTTCTTT

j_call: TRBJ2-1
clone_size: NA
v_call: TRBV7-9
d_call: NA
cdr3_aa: CASSSLRTGNNGQFF
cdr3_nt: TGTGCCAGCAGCTCCCTACGCACAGGTAACAATGGGCAGTTCTTC

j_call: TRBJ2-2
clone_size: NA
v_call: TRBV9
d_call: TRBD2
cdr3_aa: CASSVGFVSGDNTGELFF
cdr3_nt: TGTGCCAGCAGCGTGGGGTTTGTCAGCGGGGATAACACCGGGGAGCTGTTTTTT

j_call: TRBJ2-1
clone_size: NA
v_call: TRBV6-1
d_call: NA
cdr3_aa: CAITSYNEQFF
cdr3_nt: TGTGCCATCACATCCTACAATGAGCAGTTCTTC

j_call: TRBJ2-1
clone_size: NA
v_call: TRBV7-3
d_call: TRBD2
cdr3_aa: CASSSLAGVFDEQFF
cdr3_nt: TGTGCCAGCAGCTCACTAGCGGGAGTCTTCGATGAGCAGTTCTTC

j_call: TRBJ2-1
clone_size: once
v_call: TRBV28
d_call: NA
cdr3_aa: CASSLVGNEQFF
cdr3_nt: TGTGCCAGCAGTTTGGTCGGCAATGAGCAGTTCTTC

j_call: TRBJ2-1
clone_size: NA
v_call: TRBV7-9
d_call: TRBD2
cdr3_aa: CASSSPLGVAGLLPFF
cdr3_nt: TGTGCCAGCAGCTCACCCCTCGGGGTAGCGGGGTTACTTCCGTTCTTC

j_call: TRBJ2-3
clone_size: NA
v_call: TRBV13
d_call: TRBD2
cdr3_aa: CASSSRTAGGTDTQYF
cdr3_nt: TGTGCCAGCAGCTCCCGGACGGCCGGGGGGACAGATACGCAGTATTTT